Following are 5 T cell receptor beta chains from one sample sequenced in a study of tumor and adjacent non-tumor tissue in lung cancer. Three rounds of nested PCR, following a modified ARM-PCR protocol, produced the TCRbeta library. TCRdb re-called the multiplex PCR reads with MiXCR, one entry per CDR3 protein. The sample lists 40,000 to 45,000 distinct CDR3 sequences, less than 65% occurring once. This sample's RNA came from whole unsorted tissue. More than 3 cm separated this lung sample from the edge of the tumor. Input material: distant non-tumor lung tissue. The receptor source for this set is a man aged 45-60 years with non-small cell lung cancer.

The rearrangement uses TRBV5-1 and TRBJ1-2; 9 bases match TRBD1. Germline CDR1 is SGHRS and CDR2 is YFSETQ. Unmatched junction bases numbered 10, after V lost 4 bases and J lost 3 bases. The CDR3 sequence is 16 residues long. CDR3 in amino acids: CASSPGTGRNYYGYTF. Written as DNA, the CDR3 is TGCGCCAGCAGCCCCGGGACAGGGCGCAATTACTATGGCTACACCTTC. The entire variable domain, with the rest obtained from reference TRBV5-1 and TRBJ1-2, is as follows: KAGVTQTPRYLIKTRGQQVTLSCSPISGHRSVSWYQQTPGQGLQFLFEYFSETQRNKGNFPGRFSGRQFSNSRSEMNVSTLELGDSALYLCASSPGTGRNYYGYTFGSGTRLTVV.

V gene TRBV6-1 combines with J gene TRBJ2-3, with D perhaps TRBD2 (6 bases). This CDR3 has 16 residues. Germline V CDR1 and CDR2: MNHNS, SASEGT. Trimming stripped 4 bases from V and 6 bases from J, with 20 bases between. The CDR3 DNA reads as TGTGCCAGCAGTGGGGGACTGGTGGGAATGGCCGATACGCAGTATTTT. This gives the protein CASSGGLVGMADTQYF.

This sequence joins TRBV29-1 and TRBJ1-2, with D possibly TRBD1 on 5 matching bases. The CDR3 runs to 14 residues. Germline lookup yields CDR1 SQVTM and CDR2 ANQGSEA. The V and J ends lost 6 bases and 6 bases respectively, with 20 bases between them. As DNA, the CDR3 is TGCAGCGTGGTAGCCCAGGACACGCGGCATGGCTACACCTTC. Amino acids: CSVVAQDTRHGYTF. The full variable domain, with the rest looked up from reference TRBV29-1 and TRBJ1-2, is SAVISQKPSRDICQRGTSLTIQCQVDSQVTMMFWYRQQPGQSLTLIATANQGSEATYESGFVIDKFPISRPNLTFSTLTVSNMSPEDSSIYLCSVVAQDTRHGYTFGSGTRLTVV.

Comment on this clonotype: Germline is not matched at one junction end, which may reflect a read error. The chain uses TRBV6-1 and TRBJ2-1; D gene uncertain. Looked up from germline, CDR1 is MNHNS and CDR2 is SASEGT. The CDR3 length is 11 residues. The CDR3 loop is CPSSEIPRLFF. CDR3 DNA sequence: TGTCCCAGCAGTGAAATTCCCCGTCTATTCTTC.

This sequence joins TRBV10-1 and TRBJ2-1, with 8 bases that match TRBD2. CDR1 and CDR2 (germline): WNHNN, SYGVQD (reference sequence). This CDR3 contains 11 residues. The CDR3: CAGSGTSGQFF. The CDR3 DNA is TGCGCAGGCAGTGGCACTAGCGGGCAGTTCTTC.